Following are 32 T cell receptor beta chains from one sample sequenced in a study of post-analysis software for immune sequencing data. General observations from the study: Elevated frequency relative to controls characterized roughly 5 TRBV segments in patients, TRBV5-6, TRBV5-1 and TRBV20-1 among them.

The library was made from cDNA and included unique molecular identifiers. TCRdb used MiXCR to reprocess the PCR reads, holding one entry per CDR3 protein. Here the sample spans about 460,000 distinct CDR3 sequences, approximately 45% being singletons. Antigens of these TCRs are unknown. Sequencing was performed on blood. The receptors originated from a girl between 5 and 17 years old with multiple sclerosis.

The V gene is TRBV4-2, the J gene TRBJ2-3, with D perhaps matching TRBD2 (6 bases). Germline V gene data show CDR1 as LGHNA and CDR2 as YNFKEQ. The CDR3 totals 15 residues. The V and J ends lost 2 bases and 2 bases respectively, with 11 bases between them. Here the CDR3 reads CASSQSIADTDTQYF. CDR3 bases: TGTGCCAGCAGCCAAAGTATAGCGGACACAGATACGCAGTATTTT.

This clonotype was counted between two and nine times. The V gene is TRBV6-2 or TRBV6-3, the J gene TRBJ2-1; D unresolved. The germline gives CDR1 MNHEY, CDR2 SVGEGT. Trimming shortened V by 2 bases and J by 0 bases, and 8 bases separated the two germline ends. This CDR3 is 15 amino acids long. CDR3 nucleotides: TGTGCCAGCAGTTACCTAGGCGACTCCTACAATGAGCAGTTCTTC. Amino acids: CASSYLGDSYNEQFF.

V gene TRBV5-5 combines with J gene TRBJ2-5; a possible D gene is TRBD2 (6 bases). The DNA end is a closer match to TRBJ2-7, so the J assignment may be wrong. This CDR3 comprises 15 residues. Looked up from germline, CDR1 is SGHKS and CDR2 is YYEKEE (reference sequence). The CDR3 DNA reads as TGTGCCAGCAGCTTGGCCCGGGGGAACCACTACGAGCAGTACTTC. It yields the protein CASSLARGNHYEQYF.

The sample holds a few counts of this clonotype. This chain joins TRBV5-1 and TRBJ2-7, with D tentatively TRBD1 or TRBD2 (5 bases each). CDR1 SGHRS and CDR2 YFSETQ come from the germline V gene. Trimming removed 6 bases at V and 5 bases at J, with 15 bases between. This CDR3 comprises 13 residues. The CDR3 here is CASTPSSGHEQYF. The CDR3 DNA is TGCGCCAGCACTCCTTCCTCGGGGCACGAGCAGTACTTC.

The V gene is TRBV6-5, the J gene TRBJ2-1; 8 nucleotides match TRBD1. Trimming cost V 6 bases and J 5 bases; bases outside gene matches: 9. Germline lookup yields CDR1 MNHEY and CDR2 SVGAGI. The CDR3 runs to 15 residues. The CDR3, as DNA: TGTGCCAGCAGCTGGACAGGGTCTTTCGACAATGAGCAGTTCTTC. Translated, it gives CASSWTGSFDNEQFF.

The chain joins TRBV6-2 or TRBV6-3 to TRBJ2-3; tentative D call: TRBD1 (6 bases). The CDR3 consists of 15 residues. Germline V gene lookup returns CDR1 MNHEY and CDR2 SVGEGT. Trimming cost V 6 bases and J 0 bases, with 13 bases left between them. CDR3 bases: TGTGCCAGCAGCAGGACAGAGACTAGCACAGATACGCAGTATTTT. Translation gives CASSRTETSTDTQYF.

There are a few counts of this clonotype. The CDR3 DNA is TGCAGTGCTAGAGGACCTGATGCCTACGAGCAGTACTTC. Protein: CSARGPDAYEQYF. The J gene is TRBJ2-7, the V gene TRBV20-1; unclear D gene. V was cut by 1 base and J by 2 bases, with 9 bases left in between. The CDR3 contains 13 residues. Germline V gene lookup returns CDR1 DFQATT and CDR2 SNEGSKA (reference sequence).

V is TRBV28 and J is TRBJ2-7; no firm D call. This CDR3 region has 8 residues. Germline lookup yields CDR1 MDHEN and CDR2 SYDVKM. Trimming removed 7 bases at V and 5 bases at J, with 0 bases between. CDR3 residues: CASNEQYF. In nucleotides, the CDR3 is TGTGCCAGCAACGAGCAGTACTTC.

This clonotype has only a few counts. J is TRBJ2-1 and V is TRBV10-3; 16 positions agree with TRBD2. The CDR3 consists of 17 residues. V lost 10 bases to trimming and J lost 5 bases; unmatched junction nucleotides: 11. The germline V gene has CDR1 ENHRY and CDR2 SYGVKD. The CDR3 DNA is TGTGCCACAAAGGGACTAGCGGGAGGGCCGGGGAACAATGAGCAGTTCTTC. Translation: CATKGLAGGPGNNEQFF.

Worth noting for this clonotype: One end of the junction varies from germline; a read error may be responsible. This chain uses TRBV14 with TRBJ2-7; weak D call: TRBD1 (6 bases). Per germline, CDR1 SGHDN and CDR2 FVKESK. This CDR3 spans 13 amino acids. The CDR3 loop is CASSHPTGYEQYF. The CDR3 DNA is TGTGCCAGTAGCCATCCCACAGGGTACGAGCAGTACTTC.

This clonotype was seen more than once but under ten times. CDR3 in amino acids: CSAMPGRGYNEQFF. CDR3 sequence (DNA): TGCAGTGCTATGCCCGGGAGGGGGTACAATGAGCAGTTCTTC. The rearrangement uses TRBV20-1 and TRBJ2-1; 8 bases are shared with TRBD2. The germline gives CDR1 DFQATT, CDR2 SNEGSKA (reference sequence). The CDR3 contains 14 residues. V was pared by 4 bases and J by 4 bases, with 6 bases of the junction left unmatched.

This clonotype was found many times. The chain is built from TRBV13 and TRBJ2-3; no clear D gene. The CDR3 covers 13 residues. V lost 2 bases and J lost 3, with 6 bases in between. Germline V gives CDR1 PRHDT, CDR2 FYEKMQ (reference sequence). CDR3 bases: TGTGCCAGCAGCTTATCCACGACAGATACGCAGTATTTT. Its protein is CASSLSTTDTQYF.

The table lists this clonotype with a few counts. This chain connects TRBV20-1 to TRBJ2-3; D is ambiguous. V was trimmed by 2 bases and J by 3 bases, leaving 9 bases between them. The CDR3 is 13 residues long. Per germline, CDR1 DFQATT and CDR2 SNEGSKA (reference sequence). The CDR3, as DNA: TGCAGTGCTAGAAGTTTTGGGACAGATACGCAGTATTTT. Residues: CSARSFGTDTQYF.

The chain combines TRBV7-6 with TRBJ1-2, with D possibly being TRBD1 (6 bases). The CDR3 runs to 15 residues. The germline V gene has CDR1 SGHVS and CDR2 FNYEAQ. The V end lost 5 bases, the J end lost 4 bases, and 17 bases lay between the germline ends. DNA of the CDR3: TGTGCCAGCAGCCGAGGGGGGGGCGCCGGCTATGGCTACACCTTC. This translates into CASSRGGGAGYGYTF. Drawing the rest from reference TRBV7-6 and TRBJ1-2, the complete variable domain is GAGVSQSPRYKVTKRGQDVALRCDPISGHVSLYWYRQALGQGPEFLTYFNYEAQQDKSGLPNDRFSAERPEGSISTLTIQRTEQRDSAMYRCASSRGGGAGYGYTFGSGTRLTVV.

This clonotype has more than one count but fewer than ten. The CDR3 loop reads CASTSPGTGSQPQHF. CDR3 bases: TGTGCCAGCACCTCCCCCGGGACAGGTAGTCAGCCCCAGCATTTT. The rearrangement joins TRBV28 to TRBJ1-5; 8 positions agree with TRBD1. The CDR3 has 15 residues. In germline, CDR1 is MDHEN, CDR2 SYDVKM. V trimming: 7 bases; J trimming: 6 bases; junction bases outside the gene matches: 11.

The count of this clonotype is one. The chain joins TRBV7-8 to TRBJ2-5; 8 bases are shared with TRBD2. Looked up from germline, CDR1 is SGHVS and CDR2 is FQNEAQ. V shed 5 bases, J shed 5 bases, and the junction held 13 bases outside the gene matches. This CDR3 has 16 residues. The CDR3 reads CASSLLRGSGGETQYF. CDR3 DNA sequence: TGTGCCAGCAGCCTTTTACGGGGCTCGGGAGGGGAGACCCAGTACTTC.

This clonotype has just a few counts. The chain carries TRBV20-1 and TRBJ2-4; 7 positions agree with TRBD1. The CDR3 contains 13 residues. The V gene end was trimmed by 6 bases and the J gene end by 6 bases; junction bases not matched to a gene: 8. Germline loops: CDR1 DFQATT, CDR2 SNEGSKA (reference sequence). The CDR3 bases are TGCAGTGCCACCAGGGGGACCGGAAACATTCAGTACTTC. Protein product: CSATRGTGNIQYF.

The gene calls are TRBV28 and TRBJ2-3, with D perhaps assigned TRBD1 or TRBD2 (5 bases each). CDR3 length equals 16 residues. Germline V gene lookup returns CDR1 MDHEN and CDR2 SYDVKM. The V end lost 5 bases, the J end lost 0 bases, and 15 bases lay between the germline ends. In DNA form, the CDR3 reads TGTGCCAGCAGTCCTTACCGGGACGGTAGCACAGATACGCAGTATTTT. It codes for CASSPYRDGSTDTQYF.

V usage is TRBV20-1 and J usage is TRBJ1-2; possibly TRBD1 for D (5 bases). The germline V gene has CDR1 DFQATT and CDR2 SNEGSKA (reference sequence). The CDR3 sequence is 11 residues long. Written as DNA, the CDR3 is TGCAGCACCATATTGGGGGGAGGCTACACCTTC. It yields the protein CSTILGGGYTF.

This clonotype was detected only once. The V gene is TRBV20-1, the J gene TRBJ1-5; TRBD1 matches 11 bases. Germline assignment: CDR1 DFQATT and CDR2 SNEGSKA (reference sequence). The J segment lost 2 bases and the V segment lost 0 bases, leaving 15 bases of the junction unmatched. CDR3 length: 20 residues. CDR3 in DNA: TGCAGTGCTAGAGATTCCCGGGGGACAGGGGGTTCAGCGGGCAATCAGCCCCAGCATTTT. Residues: CSARDSRGTGGSAGNQPQHF.

This clonotype was observed a few times. This chain connects TRBV27 to TRBJ1-6; TRBD1 agrees at 7 bases. The V gene's germline CDR1 is MNHEY and CDR2 SMNVEV (reference sequence). J was trimmed by 3 bases and V by 2 bases; bases with no gene match: 4. This CDR3 is built from 16 residues. DNA of the CDR3: TGTGCCAGCAGTTTAAGGGCAGGGGGCTATAATTCACCCCTCCACTTT. Its protein is CASSLRAGGYNSPLHF.

This clonotype was picked up one time. The rearrangement uses TRBV4-1 and TRBJ2-7, with 7 nucleotides matching TRBD1. The ends lost 0 bases at V and 3 bases at J; junction bases unmatched: 8. CDR3 size: 16 residues. Germline loops: CDR1 MGHRA, CDR2 YSYEKL. This CDR3 is CASSQDRGQRVYEQYF. Here the CDR3 DNA reads TGCGCCAGCAGCCAAGATAGGGGACAGAGGGTCTACGAGCAGTACTTC.

This clonotype came up once. Just one base apart from a much larger clone, this may be a read error. This sequence joins TRBV29-1 and TRBJ2-5; D might be TRBD1 or TRBD2, each matching 6 bases. V lost 0 bases, J lost 1 base, and 12 bases lay in between. This CDR3 spans 15 amino acids. The germline V gene encodes CDR1 SQVTM and CDR2 ANQGSEA. CDR3 residues: CSVEETGLTQETQYF. The DNA of the CDR3 is TGCAGCGTTGAAGAGACAGGACTAACCCAAGAGACCCAGTACTTC.

The chain has TRBV12-3 or TRBV12-4 and TRBJ2-3; D gene uncertain. Trimming shortened V by 7 bases and J by 3 bases, and 8 bases separated the two germline ends. This CDR3 is built from 12 residues. The CDR3 sequence is CASKIGTDTQYF. CDR3 nucleotide sequence: TGTGCCAGCAAGATAGGGACAGATACGCAGTATTTT.

This clonotype was recorded a few times. One end of the junction is discordant with germline, which a read error may explain. The CDR3 DNA reads TGTGCCAGCAGCGTCCAAGGGACCCAGTACTTC. It codes for CASSVQGTQYF. The V call is TRBV11-3, the J call TRBJ2-5; no firm D call. CDR1 and CDR2 from the germline V gene are SGHNT and YENEEA. The CDR3 has 11 amino acids.

The rearrangement joins TRBV7-2 to TRBJ2-5; possibly TRBD2 for D (6 bases). The CDR3 runs to 14 residues. Germline-derived CDR1 and CDR2 are SGHTA and FQGNSA. V was cut by 6 bases and J by 11 bases, with 22 bases left in between. In DNA form, the CDR3 reads TGTGCCAGCAGAAGGGACCCTGGGACGGGGGAGCAGTACTTC. It encodes CASRRDPGTGEQYF.

The chain employs TRBV28 and TRBJ2-7; D ambiguous. Germline V gene lookup returns CDR1 MDHEN and CDR2 SYDVKM. The CDR3 consists of 16 residues. Trimming removed 1 base from V and 0 bases from J, with 13 bases in between. The CDR3 DNA follows: TGTGCCAGCAGTTTATTGTGGGCAGAGAGCTCCTACGAGCAGTACTTC. This codes for CASSLLWAESSYEQYF.

This chain connects TRBV6-5 to TRBJ2-7; 14 bases line up with TRBD2. Trimming cost V 8 bases and J 7 bases; bases outside gene matches: 7. The CDR3 contains 14 residues. Germline values: CDR1 MNHEY, CDR2 SVGAGI. For the CDR3, the DNA is TGTGCCAGCCGGGGACTAGCGGGAGTAGTTGAGCAGTACTTC. Protein sequence: CASRGLAGVVEQYF.

This clonotype was counted only a few times. The rearrangement uses TRBV5-1 and TRBJ1-1; 7 positions match TRBD1. The CDR3 has 12 residues. Germline assignment: CDR1 SGHRS and CDR2 YFSETQ. V shed 8 bases and J 1 base; nucleotides not matched to a gene: 2. This CDR3 reads CASGTANTEAFF. Written as DNA, the CDR3 is TGCGCCAGTGGGACAGCGAACACTGAAGCTTTCTTT. Full variable domain (rest looked up from reference TRBV5-1 and TRBJ1-1): KAGVTQTPRYLIKTRGQQVTLSCSPISGHRSVSWYQQTPGQGLQFLFEYFSETQRNKGNFPGRFSGRQFSNSRSEMNVSTLELGDSALYLCASGTANTEAFFGQGTRLTVV.

There are a few counts of this clonotype. The rearrangement links TRBV24-1 to TRBJ2-3, with D possibly called TRBD1 or TRBD2 (5 bases each). The V end was cut by 1 base, the J end by 0 bases, with 10 bases between. CDR3 size: 16 residues. Germline values: CDR1 KGHDR, CDR2 SFDVKD. This chain's CDR3 is CATSDFQGPSTDTQYF. In DNA form, the CDR3 reads TGTGCCACCAGTGATTTTCAGGGACCGAGCACAGATACGCAGTATTTT.

This clonotype was seen more than once but under ten times. The rearrangement joins TRBV29-1 to TRBJ1-2, with D unclear. The V end lost 5 bases, the J end lost 0 bases, and 13 bases lay between the germline ends. This CDR3 region has 14 residues. Per the germline V gene, CDR1 is SQVTM and CDR2 is ANQGSEA. The CDR3 DNA reads TGCAGCGTTTCCGGGATGTATACTAACTATGGCTACACCTTC. Translation gives CSVSGMYTNYGYTF.

The chain employs TRBV7-9 and TRBJ1-2; D ambiguous. The V and J ends lost 5 bases and 5 bases respectively, with 15 bases between them. The CDR3 contains 14 residues. The germline V gene has CDR1 SEHNR and CDR2 FQNEAQ (reference sequence). CDR3 in DNA: TGTGCCAGCAGCCCCGGGCCACGTTGGTATGGCTACACCTTC. Protein: CASSPGPRWYGYTF.